Following are 27 T cell receptor beta chains from one sample sequenced in a study of cytomegalovirus exposure and HLA in healthy donors (dated by TCRdb to about 2017). Library preparation employed the immunoSEQ multiplex PCR assay. The multiplex PCR relied on a mix of 60 forward primers for TCR Vbeta segments and 13 reverse primers for TCR Jbeta segments. Not all clones reach the TCRdb copy of this immuneACCESS table, which keeps in-frame sequences only. Checked studies attribute under half of the gap to unresolved V genes and leave the rest unexplained. A total of roughly 27,000 clones appear in this sample, 62% of them only once. In total, the top ten clones hold approximately 42% of the sample. Sequencing input: PBMCs. All receptors come from a male donor in good health and CMV-seropositive.

The chain recombines TRBV7-3 with TRBJ2-5; 8 bases are a match to TRBD1. The CDR3 is 14 residues long. In germline, CDR1 is SGHTA, CDR2 FQGTGA. J was trimmed by 4 bases and V by 5 bases; bases with no gene match: 6. The CDR3 DNA sequence: TGTGCCAGCAGCCGAGACAGGGGTGGAGAGACCCAGTACTTC. Translated, it gives CASSRDRGGETQYF. Full variable domain (missing parts from reference TRBV7-3 and TRBJ2-5): GAGVSQTPSNKVTEKGKYVELRCDPISGHTALYWYRQSLGQGPEFLIYFQGTGAADDSGLPNDRFFAVRPEGSVSTLKIQRTERGDSAVYLCASSRDRGGETQYFGPGTRLLVL.

This clone was observed a single time. This chain uses TRBV25-1 with TRBJ2-2; TRBD2 might be the D (5 bases). The CDR3 sequence is 15 residues long. Germline values: CDR1 MGHDK, CDR2 SYGVNS. Trimming took 7 bases from V and 3 from J, leaving 15 bases between them. The chain's CDR3 is CASTPAGKDTGELFF. CDR3 nucleotides: TGTGCCAGCACCCCCGCCGGGAAGGACACCGGGGAGCTGTTTTTT.

The V and J genes are TRBV30 and TRBJ2-7; 9 nucleotides line up with TRBD1. The CDR3 is 15 residues long. Trimming at V came to 2 bases and at J to 2 bases, leaving 7 bases not matched to a gene. Germline CDR1 is GTSNPN and CDR2 is SVGIG (reference sequence). CDR3 region: CAWSSPGQGTYEQYF. The CDR3 coding sequence is TGTGCCTGGAGTTCACCGGGACAGGGAACCTACGAGCAGTACTTC.

This clone was recorded only once. The V and J genes are TRBV28 and TRBJ2-1, with 9 nucleotides matching TRBD1. CDR1 and CDR2 (germline): MDHEN, SYDVKM. This CDR3 region has 15 residues. J gave up 8 bases and V 2 bases, and 7 bases lay outside the gene matches. CDR3: CASSLTDRGWDEQFF. The CDR3 region has the DNA TGTGCCAGCAGTTTAACGGACAGGGGTTGGGATGAGCAGTTCTTC.

This clone was counted a few times. The chain couples TRBV18 to TRBJ2-5; a weak D match, TRBD1 (6 bases). Trimming stripped 4 bases from V and 3 bases from J, with 9 bases between. The germline gives CDR1 KGHSH, CDR2 LQKENI. The CDR3 has 13 amino acids. The CDR3 protein is CASSLSGEETQYF. Here the CDR3 DNA reads TGTGCCAGCTCACTTTCAGGGGAAGAGACCCAGTACTTC.

This clone was observed once. CDR3 in DNA: TGTGCCAGCTCACCAGCAGGGTACTACAATGAGCAGTTCTTC. This gives the protein CASSPAGYYNEQFF. V and J are TRBV18 and TRBJ2-1; D is perhaps TRBD1 (5 bases). Germline loops: CDR1 KGHSH, CDR2 LQKENI. CDR3 length equals 14 residues. The V gene lost 2 bases and the J gene lost 3 bases, with 8 bases spanning the gap.

There are a few counts of this clone. The gene calls are TRBV4-1 and TRBJ2-7; 8 bases map to TRBD2. J gave up 8 bases and V 2 bases, and 8 bases lay outside the gene matches. Germline CDR1 MGHRA, CDR2 YSYEKL. This CDR3 has 14 amino acids. The chain's CDR3 is CASSQPREGLQQYF. CDR3 bases: TGCGCCAGCAGCCAACCCCGGGAGGGGTTACAGCAGTACTTC.

The V gene is TRBV28, the J gene TRBJ1-1; D uncertain. Trimming stripped 5 bases from V and 4 bases from J, with 17 bases between. The germline gives CDR1 MDHEN, CDR2 SYDVKM. This CDR3 has 15 amino acids. This chain's CDR3 is CASSALTAGVTEAFF. For the CDR3, the DNA is TGTGCCAGCAGTGCCTTGACCGCAGGTGTCACTGAAGCTTTCTTT. Looking up the rest from reference TRBV28 and TRBJ1-1 gives the full variable domain: DVKVTQSSRYLVKRTGEKVFLECVQDMDHENMFWYRQDPGLGLRLIYFSYDVKMKEKGDIPEGYSVSREKKERFSLILESASTNQTSMYLCASSALTAGVTEAFFGQGTRLTVV.

The chain uses TRBV25-1 and TRBJ1-6; D is uncertain. The CDR3 sequence is 15 residues long. Trimming took off 0 bases at V and 10 bases at J, with 13 bases between the two ends. The germline V gene has CDR1 MGHDK and CDR2 SYGVNS. CDR3 loop: CASSEYTAGISPLHF. The DNA of the CDR3 is TGTGCCAGCAGTGAATATACGGCGGGCATCTCACCCCTCCACTTT.

The V call is TRBV5-1, the J call TRBJ1-5; D remains unclear. This CDR3 comprises 14 residues. CDR1 and CDR2 from the germline V gene are SGHRS and YFSETQ. V was trimmed by 4 bases and J by 5 bases, leaving 13 bases between them. CDR3 coding DNA: TGCGCCAGCAGCAATGGACGGGAGGATCAGCCCCAGCATTTT. It yields the protein CASSNGREDQPQHF.

The chain is built from TRBV6-4 and TRBJ2-1, with 8 positions matching TRBD2. Germline CDR1 is MRHNA and CDR2 is SNTAGT. Germline trimming cut 5 bases from V and 4 bases from J; bases unmatched to any gene: 7. CDR3 length: 15 amino acids. The CDR3 sequence is CASSPLAGQYNEQFF. As DNA, the CDR3 is TGTGCCAGCAGTCCCTTAGCGGGGCAGTACAATGAGCAGTTCTTC.

This chain joins TRBV5-1 and TRBJ1-3, with D unresolved. The CDR3 is made up of 12 amino acids. Trimming removed 4 bases from V and 3 bases from J, with 5 bases in between. Germline values: CDR1 SGHRS, CDR2 YFSETQ. DNA for the CDR3: TGCGCCAGCAGCCCAGATGGAAACACCATATATTTT. This sequence encodes CASSPDGNTIYF.

V gene TRBV15 combines with J gene TRBJ2-6; possible D gene TRBD1, 5 bases. The CDR3 consists of 16 residues. Germline-derived CDR1 and CDR2 are LNHNV and YYDKDF (reference sequence). The V gene lost 0 bases and the J gene lost 3 bases, with 9 bases spanning the gap. CDR3 residues: CATSRDQGVGANVLTF. DNA for the CDR3: TGTGCCACCAGCAGAGATCAAGGGGTTGGGGCCAACGTCCTGACTTTC.

This clone has only a few counts. The rearrangement links TRBV14 to TRBJ2-5; D perhaps matches TRBD1 (5 bases). The CDR3 runs to 13 residues. Germline V lookup: CDR1 SGHDN, CDR2 FVKESK. V was clipped by 4 bases and J by 8 bases, with 14 bases between them. CDR3 in DNA: TGTGCCAGCAGCCGATTTCAGGGTAGTACCCAGTACTTC. Protein: CASSRFQGSTQYF.

In its sample, this clone was seen a few times. One junction end disagrees with the germline gene, perhaps due to a read error. The chain links TRBV5-4 to TRBJ2-2, with TRBD1 identical over 9 bases. From germline, CDR1 is SGHNT and CDR2 YYREEE (reference sequence). This CDR3 comprises 12 residues. The CDR3, as DNA: TGTGCCAGCAGCTTGTGGGACAGGGAACTGTTTTTT. Protein product: CASSLWDRELFF.

This chain uses TRBV5-4 with TRBJ2-5; 12 nucleotides agree with TRBD2. The CDR3 covers 17 residues. V gave up 4 bases and J gave up 7 bases; unmatched junction bases: 14. In germline, CDR1 is SGHNT, CDR2 YYREEE (reference sequence). The CDR3 region is CASSHASGGAPYGTQYF. CDR3 bases: TGTGCCAGCAGCCATGCTAGCGGGGGGGCGCCATACGGGACCCAGTACTTC.

CDR3 DNA sequence: TGTGCCAGCAGCTTATTCTCCTGGCCCCAGCATTTT. This sequence encodes CASSLFSWPQHF. The gene calls are TRBV7-9 and TRBJ1-5; no clear D gene. Looked up from germline, CDR1 is SEHNR and CDR2 is FQNEAQ (reference sequence). Trimming left V 2 bases short and J 9 bases short, with 8 bases between. CDR3 length equals 12 residues.

V is TRBV5-4 and J is TRBJ2-7; 8 bases are a match to TRBD1. Germline-derived CDR1 and CDR2 are SGHNT and YYREEE (reference sequence). With V trimmed by 1 base and J by 4 bases, 1 base remained unmatched. The CDR3 loop spans 13 amino acids. The CDR3 DNA is TGTGCCAGCAGCTTGACAGGGGGTTACGAGCAGTACTTC. Amino acids: CASSLTGGYEQYF. The entire variable domain, with the rest obtained from reference TRBV5-4 and TRBJ2-7, is as follows: ETGVTQSPTHLIKTRGQQVTLRCSSQSGHNTVSWYQQALGQGPQFIFQYYREEENGRGNFPPRFSGLQFPNYSSELNVNALELDDSALYLCASSLTGGYEQYFGPGTRLTVT.

This clone has just one count. The DNA for the CDR3 is TGTGCCAGCAGGGCTAGCGGGAGCAATGAGCAGTTCTTC. This sequence encodes CASRASGSNEQFF. The chain couples TRBV6-1 to TRBJ2-1, with TRBD2 matching over 10 bases. The CDR3 is 13 amino acids. CDR1 MNHNS and CDR2 SASEGT come from the germline V gene. Unmatched junction bases numbered 2, after V lost 6 bases and J lost 6 bases.

This chain joins TRBV4-2 and TRBJ2-3; D uncertain. From germline, CDR1 is LGHNA and CDR2 YNFKEQ. The germline V and J ends were trimmed by 4 bases and 1 base, with 18 bases remaining between them. The CDR3 is 17 amino acids. The CDR3 spells CASSRGIAELRTDTQYF. CDR3 nucleotides: TGTGCCAGCAGCCGAGGTATTGCGGAGCTACGCACAGATACGCAGTATTTT.

The rearrangement uses TRBV5-6 and TRBJ1-4, with a tentative D call TRBD1 (6 bases). Trimming took off 4 bases at V and 8 bases at J, with 24 bases between the two ends. There are 17 residues in the CDR3. The germline gives CDR1 SGHDT, CDR2 YYEEEE. The CDR3 loop is CASSGVAGAALAEKLFF. CDR3 sequence (DNA): TGTGCCAGCAGCGGGGTTGCAGGGGCGGCTTTGGCCGAAAAACTGTTTTTT.

The V call is TRBV29-1, the J call TRBJ2-7, with TRBD2 matching over 7 bases. The V and J ends lost 4 bases and 2 bases, in that order; junction bases with no gene match: 5. This CDR3 has 13 amino acids. CDR1 and CDR2 from the germline V gene are SQVTM and ANQGSEA. CDR3: CSVARGTAYEQYF. CDR3 nucleotides: TGCAGCGTTGCGCGGGGGACGGCCTACGAGCAGTACTTC.

The chain uses TRBV16 and TRBJ1-5; maybe TRBD1 (6 bases). Germline-derived CDR1 and CDR2 are KGHSY and FQNENV. The CDR3 contains 14 residues. Trimming left V 6 bases short and J 6 bases short, with 15 bases between. In DNA, the CDR3 is TGTGCCAGCAGACAAAACAGGGAGGGTCAGCCCCAGCATTTT. This encodes CASRQNREGQPQHF.

The chain couples TRBV5-1 to TRBJ2-2; possibly TRBD2 for D (6 bases). This CDR3 comprises 17 residues. V was pared by 2 bases and J by 4 bases, with 18 bases between. From germline, CDR1 is SGHRS and CDR2 YFSETQ. CDR3 nucleotides: TGCGCCAGCAGCTTTCGTCCCGGGACTTCCACCACCGGGGAGCTGTTTTTT. Translated: CASSFRPGTSTTGELFF.

The genes are TRBV5-6 and TRBJ2-1, with 10 bases aligning to TRBD2. V dropped 4 bases and J dropped 9; count of bases not matched to a gene: 10. Per germline, CDR1 SGHDT and CDR2 YYEEEE. This CDR3 region has 15 residues. The CDR3 protein is CASSRLAGVGGEQFF. In DNA form, the CDR3 reads TGTGCCAGCAGCCGGCTAGCGGGAGTCGGGGGTGAGCAGTTCTTC.

This clone has just a few counts. CDR3 nucleotide sequence: TGTGCCAGCAGTCGACAGGGGGGGTTAGACGAGCAGTACTTC. This sequence encodes CASSRQGGLDEQYF. This chain uses TRBV6-1 with TRBJ2-7, with TRBD1 matching over 9 bases. The CDR3 consists of 14 residues. Trimming took 5 bases from V and 5 from J; bases not matched to a gene: 7. CDR1 is MNHNS and CDR2 is SASEGT in the germline V gene.

V usage is TRBV7-9 and J usage is TRBJ1-1; D perhaps matches TRBD1 (5 bases). V lost 1 base and J lost 2, with 11 bases in between. CDR3 length equals 15 residues. CDR1 is SEHNR and CDR2 is FQNEAQ in the germline V gene (reference sequence). CDR3: CASSLGAGPNTEAFF. The CDR3 DNA reads as TGTGCCAGCAGCTTAGGGGCAGGGCCTAACACTGAAGCTTTCTTT.